A selection of T cell receptor beta chains follows, all from one sample in a study of a mutant IDH1 vaccine in newly diagnosed glioma. Assay used: immunoSEQ multiplex PCR; TCRdb lists only in-frame clones, some missing. The sample includes approximately 25,000 clones, about 77% of them seen just once. Antigen specificity for these receptors is unknown. This material consisted of PBMCs, taken from a glioma patient whose treatment included an IDH1 peptide vaccine. The receptors come from a woman in her late teens or twenties with glioma. The CDR3 runs from the conserved cysteine through the conserved F or W. The D gene is left open where the match is weak. Clone size is not always given. Where it is, it says once, few, many or a class for expanded clones.

clone size	V gene	D gene	J gene	CDR3 protein	CDR3 DNA
NA	TRBV5-3	NA	TRBJ2-7	CARSLYRDHRPYEQYF	TGTGCCAGAAGCTTATACCGGGACCATCGCCCCTACGAGCAGTACTTC
NA	TRBV18	NA	TRBJ1-5	CASSTAGSNQPQHF	TGTGCCAGCTCAACGGCAGGTTCAAATCAGCCCCAGCATTTT
NA	TRBV28	NA	TRBJ2-7	CASTSDGWLADEQYF	TGTGCCAGCACCTCTGACGGGTGGTTGGCGGACGAGCAGTACTTC
NA	TRBV9	NA	TRBJ2-6	CASGLSGANVLTF	TGTGCCAGCGGCCTGTCTGGGGCCAACGTCCTGACTTTC
once	TRBV6-6	NA	TRBJ2-5	CASSYLPGLQETQYF	TGTGCCAGCAGTTACTTACCGGGACTTCAAGAGACCCAGTACTTC
NA	TRBV5-4	TRBD1	TRBJ2-3	CASSPGQGHLSTDTQYF	TGTGCCAGCAGCCCGGGACAGGGCCACCTTAGCACAGATACGCAGTATTTT
NA	TRBV9	TRBD2	TRBJ2-4	CASSVVRTSDKNIQYF	TGTGCCAGCAGCGTAGTTCGGACTAGCGACAAAAACATTCAGTACTTC
NA	TRBV6-5	NA	TRBJ2-2	CASSRTLLEGGELFF	TGTGCCAGCAGTCGAACCCTCCTTGAGGGCGGGGAGCTGTTTTTT
once	TRBV5-4	NA	TRBJ1-2	CASSRPGPYGYTF	TGTGCCAGCAGTCGGCCGGGACCATATGGCTACACCTTC
few	TRBV5-1	NA	TRBJ1-1	CASSLGVNTEAFF	TGCGCCAGCAGCTTGGGGGTGAACACTGAAGCTTTCTTT
NA	TRBV5-6	NA	TRBJ2-5	CASSSLETQYF	TGTGCCAGCAGCTCTCTGGAGACCCAGTACTTC
few	TRBV7-2	NA	TRBJ1-6	CASSLDRGGLSSYNSPLHF	TGTGCCAGCAGCCTGGATCGAGGGGGGTTAAGCTCCTATAATTCACCCCTCCACTTT
NA	TRBV7-9	TRBD1	TRBJ1-2	CASSFARTGEDYGYTF	TGTGCCAGCAGCTTTGCTAGGACAGGGGAGGACTATGGCTACACCTTC
NA	TRBV5-1	NA	TRBJ1-1	CASSLSAGTEAFF	TGCGCCAGCAGCTTGAGCGCAGGCACTGAAGCTTTCTTT
once	TRBV7-8	NA	TRBJ2-7	CASSVKPGDSYEQYF	TGTGCCAGCAGCGTAAAGCCGGGAGACTCCTACGAGCAGTACTTC
NA	TRBV18	NA	TRBJ1-5	CASSPGGAAGNQPQHF	TGTGCCAGCTCACCAGGGGGGGCAGCAGGCAATCAGCCCCAGCATTTT
NA	TRBV9	NA	TRBJ2-7	CASSVGVGANEQYF	TGTGCCAGCAGCGTAGGAGTGGGAGCCAACGAGCAGTACTTC
NA	TRBV5-1	NA	TRBJ2-2	CASSLATVNTGELFF	TGCGCCAGCAGCTTGGCGACAGTGAACACCGGGGAGCTGTTTTTT
NA	TRBV19	NA	TRBJ1-2	CASTETEPYGYTF	TGTGCCAGTACCGAGACAGAACCTTATGGCTACACCTTC
few	TRBV4-1	TRBD1	TRBJ1-4	CASSQDDREVEKLFF	TGCGCCAGCAGCCAAGATGACAGGGAGGTTGAAAAACTGTTTTTT